These 18 T cell receptor beta chains came from one sample sequenced in a study of cytomegalovirus exposure and HLA in healthy donors. Clones were read by immunoSEQ multiplex PCR, and TCRdb kept only the in-frame ones, dropping some. The sample carries 100,000 to 150,000 clones, about 89% recorded once. Sequencing was carried out using PBMCs. The receptors stem from a woman aged 18-29 years in good health and CMV-seronegative.

There are a few counts of this clone. The chain uses TRBV2 and TRBJ2-5; 8 nucleotides agree with TRBD2. Germline V gives CDR1 SNHLY, CDR2 FYNNEI. The CDR3 loop spans 15 amino acids. The V segment lost 7 bases and the J segment 1 base; nucleotides outside the gene matches: 8. The CDR3: CASKFERGTQETQYF. CDR3 nucleotides: TGTGCCAGCAAGTTCGAGCGGGGGACCCAAGAGACCCAGTACTTC.

CDR3 loop: CASYPPGSADTQYF. The CDR3 nucleotides are TGCGCCAGCTACCCCCCGGGAAGTGCAGATACGCAGTATTTT. J is TRBJ2-3 and V is TRBV5-1; perhaps TRBD2 as D (5 bases). V was pared by 7 bases and J by 4 bases, with 16 bases between. This CDR3 has 14 residues. The germline V gene encodes CDR1 SGHRS and CDR2 YFSETQ.

The chain links TRBV27 to TRBJ1-1, with a tentative D call TRBD1 (6 bases). Per germline, CDR1 MNHEY and CDR2 SMNVEV (reference sequence). The CDR3 has 15 residues. Deletions cut 2 bases from V and 0 bases from J, with 10 bases between. The CDR3 bases are TGTGCCAGCAGTTTAAGGCAGGGGATGAACACTGAAGCTTTCTTT. Translating gives CASSLRQGMNTEAFF.

V is TRBV13 and J is TRBJ2-3, with TRBD2 matching over 7 bases. The CDR3 has 15 amino acids. The germline CDR1 and CDR2 sequences are PRHDT and FYEKMQ (reference sequence). Trimming at V came to 3 bases and at J to 1 base, leaving 4 bases not matched to a gene. The CDR3 loop is CASSLGGSGTDTQYF. CDR3 bases: TGTGCCAGCAGCTTGGGCGGGAGCGGCACAGATACGCAGTATTTT.

J is TRBJ2-3 and V is TRBV28, with D perhaps matching TRBD2 (6 bases). The CDR3 length is 12 residues. Germline CDR1 is MDHEN and CDR2 is SYDVKM. The V end lost 6 bases, the J end lost 5 bases, and 9 bases lay between the germline ends. CDR3 in DNA: TGTGCCAGCAGATGGGGAGGAGATACGCAGTATTTT. Protein sequence: CASRWGGDTQYF. The full variable domain, in which reference TRBV28 and TRBJ2-3 provide the parts outside the CDR3, is DVKVTQSSRYLVKRTGEKVFLECVQDMDHENMFWYRQDPGLGLRLIYFSYDVKMKEKGDIPEGYSVSREKKERFSLILESASTNQTSMYLCASRWGGDTQYFGPGTRLTVL.

The chain is built from TRBV27 and TRBJ2-2; 14 bases line up with TRBD2. Trimming took 5 bases from V and 5 from J; bases not matched to a gene: 4. CDR1 is MNHEY and CDR2 is SMNVEV in the germline V gene (reference sequence). The CDR3 loop spans 16 amino acids. Written as DNA, the CDR3 is TGTGCCAGCAGTCTGACTAGCGGGAGGGAAACCGGGGAGCTGTTTTTT. Its protein product is CASSLTSGRETGELFF.

This chain joins TRBV18 and TRBJ1-1, with D possibly TRBD1 on 5 matching bases. V was trimmed by 6 bases and J by 1 base, leaving 6 bases between them. The CDR3 totals 12 residues. Germline-derived CDR1 and CDR2 are KGHSH and LQKENI. CDR3 nucleotides: TGTGCCAGCTCCCAGGGGAACACTGAAGCTTTCTTT. It yields the protein CASSQGNTEAFF.

This rearrangement joins TRBV5-8 to TRBJ1-1, with no clear D. This CDR3 spans 13 amino acids. The germline V gene encodes CDR1 SGHTS and CDR2 YDEGEE. The V end lost 1 base, the J end lost 1 base, and 5 bases lay between the germline ends. The CDR3 region is CASSLTENTEAFF. CDR3 bases: TGTGCCAGCAGCTTGACAGAGAACACTGAAGCTTTCTTT. Full variable domain (rest looked up from reference TRBV5-8 and TRBJ1-1): EAGVTQSPTHLIKTRGQQATLRCSPISGHTSVYWYQQALGLGLQFLLWYDEGEERNRGNFPPRFSGRQFPNYSSELNVNALELEDSALYLCASSLTENTEAFFGQGTRLTVV.

The gene calls are TRBV5-6 and TRBJ1-5, with D perhaps TRBD1 (5 bases). Trimming removed 4 bases from V and 7 bases from J, with 15 bases in between. This CDR3 comprises 14 residues. The germline CDR1 and CDR2 sequences are SGHDT and YYEEEE. CDR3 in amino acids: CASSPSRGYQPQHF. CDR3 bases: TGTGCCAGCAGCCCGTCTCGGGGGTACCAGCCCCAGCATTTT. The complete variable domain, with remaining parts taken from reference TRBV5-6 and TRBJ1-5, reads DAGVTQSPTHLIKTRGQQVTLRCSPKSGHDTVSWYQQALGQGPQFIFQYYEEEERQRGNFPDRFSGHQFPNYSSELNVNALLLGDSALYLCASSPSRGYQPQHFGDGTRLSIL.

The gene calls are TRBV7-9 and TRBJ1-4, with D tentatively TRBD1 (5 bases). The V end lost 4 bases, the J end lost 3 bases, and 12 bases lay between the germline ends. The CDR3 runs to 15 residues. Germline CDR1 SEHNR, CDR2 FQNEAQ (reference sequence). The chain's CDR3 is CASSWQGRANEKLFF. As DNA, the CDR3 is TGTGCCAGCAGCTGGCAGGGAAGGGCTAATGAAAAACTGTTTTTT. Based on the CDR3 plus reference TRBV7-9 and TRBJ1-4, the full variable domain is DTGVSQNPRHKITKRGQNVTFRCDPISEHNRLYWYRQTLGQGPEFLTYFQNEAQLEKSRLLSDRFSAERPKGSFSTLEIQRTEQGDSAMYLCASSWQGRANEKLFFGSGTQLSVL.

This clone was counted only a few times. The chain recombines TRBV2 with TRBJ1-5, with TRBD1 matching 7 bases. Germline assignment: CDR1 SNHLY and CDR2 FYNNEI. The CDR3 extends over 13 amino acids. J lost 4 bases, V lost 11 bases, and 8 bases had no gene match. The CDR3 nucleotides are TGTGCCGCAAGTCGGGACAGAAATCAGCCCCAGCATTTT. Protein sequence: CAASRDRNQPQHF.

A note on this clone: The limits of the CDR3 on the DNA are not certain, so only TCRdb's listed CDR3 is given. The chain couples TRBV28 to TRBJ2-7; TRBD2, the table's D call, lacks a check against the DNA. Germline V gene sequence: CDR1 MDHEN, CDR2 SYDVKM. The CDR3 has 16 amino acids, counting both end residues. CDR3 protein: CASSSSSFGGGYEQYF.

J is TRBJ2-1 and V is TRBV9; TRBD1 agrees at 9 bases. The CDR3 length is 15 residues. CDR1 is SGDLS and CDR2 is YYNGEE in the germline V gene. J lost 6 bases, V lost 3 bases, and 7 bases had no gene match. CDR3 protein: CASSGTTGGFNEQFF. Written as DNA, the CDR3 is TGTGCCAGCAGCGGGACGACAGGGGGATTCAATGAGCAGTTCTTC.

The V gene is TRBV27, the J gene TRBJ2-7; TRBD2 aligns across 13 bases. V trimming: 5 bases; J trimming: 5 bases; junction bases outside the gene matches: 6. Germline CDR1 reads MNHEY; CDR2 reads SMNVEV (reference sequence). This CDR3 is built from 15 residues. CDR3: CASSPWTSGRDEQYF. The CDR3 nucleotides are TGTGCCAGCAGTCCCTGGACTAGCGGGAGAGACGAGCAGTACTTC.

The chain uses TRBV19 and TRBJ2-2, with D possibly TRBD1 on 5 matching bases. V was shortened by 7 bases and J by 7 bases, with 19 bases between the two germline ends. The germline V gene encodes CDR1 LNHDA and CDR2 SQIVND (reference sequence). The CDR3 covers 15 residues. CDR3 DNA: TGTGCCAGTACCCTAGGTCCCAGGGCAGGCGGGGAGCTGTTTTTT. Residues: CASTLGPRAGGELFF.

A few counts support this clone. The chain's CDR3 is CASSQGLLGRFNQPQHF. CDR3 sequence (DNA): TGCGCCAGCAGCCAAGGCCTACTCGGGAGGTTCAATCAGCCCCAGCATTTT. The chain is built from TRBV4-1 and TRBJ1-5; no clear D. Germline CDR1 reads MGHRA; CDR2 reads YSYEKL. This CDR3 contains 17 residues. The germline V and J ends were trimmed by 1 base and 3 bases, with 16 bases remaining between them.

The chain combines TRBV28 with TRBJ2-7; D unresolved. Per the germline V gene, CDR1 is MDHEN and CDR2 is SYDVKM. V dropped 8 bases and J dropped 0 bases, with 11 bases sitting between them. The CDR3 has 13 amino acids. Here the CDR3 reads CASGDRNSYEQYF. The CDR3 DNA reads TGTGCCAGCGGAGATCGGAACTCCTACGAGCAGTACTTC.

The chain couples TRBV30 to TRBJ2-2; tentatively, D is TRBD1 (5 bases). The germline V and J ends were trimmed by 0 bases and 7 bases, with 15 bases remaining between them. The CDR3 consists of 15 residues. Germline V gene data show CDR1 as GTSNPN and CDR2 as SVGIG (reference sequence). CDR3 coding DNA: TGTGCCTGGAGTGTAAGGTTCAGGGATGGCGGGGAGCTGTTTTTT. Its translation: CAWSVRFRDGGELFF.